The 29 T cell receptor beta chains below come from one sample, sequenced in a study of neurological immune-mediated disorders. TCRdb re-called the 5' RACE reads through MiXCR, storing one row per CDR3 protein. This sample carries over 15,000 distinct CDR3 sequences, 25% to 30% of them seen once, and the ten largest clones take 33%. Material: PBMCs. Source of these receptors: a man aged 45-65 years with HTLV-1-associated myelopathy (HAM/TSP).

This sequence joins TRBV6-5 and TRBJ1-4; D call uncertain. CDR3 length: 14 residues. The ends were cut back, 5 bases at V and 4 bases at J, with 11 bases in the middle. Germline lookup yields CDR1 MNHEY and CDR2 SVGAGI. The CDR3 DNA reads as TGTGCCAGCAGTCTGACAAGGATTAATGAAAAACTGTTTTTT. It yields the protein CASSLTRINEKLFF.

The V call is TRBV9, the J call TRBJ1-3; D is possibly TRBD1 (6 bases). V gave up 4 bases and J gave up 0 bases, with 14 bases separating them. Looked up from germline, CDR1 is SGDLS and CDR2 is YYNGEE. This CDR3 has 16 residues. The CDR3 reads CASSPWDIHSGNTIYF. The CDR3 DNA reads as TGTGCCAGCAGCCCTTGGGACATCCACTCTGGAAACACCATATATTTT.

The chain has TRBV9 and TRBJ1-4, with 8 bases fitting TRBD1. Germline V gives CDR1 SGDLS, CDR2 YYNGEE. V dropped 7 bases and J dropped 8; count of bases not matched to a gene: 7. The CDR3 totals 13 residues. The DNA of the CDR3 is TGTGCCAGCGCCGGACAGGGTTGGGAAAAACTGTTTTTT. It encodes CASAGQGWEKLFF.

This clonotype was seen a few times. The rearrangement uses TRBV5-1 and TRBJ2-1; 9 bases align to TRBD1. This CDR3 contains 14 residues. V dropped 4 bases and J dropped 7; count of bases not matched to a gene: 6. Germline lookup yields CDR1 SGHRS and CDR2 YFSETQ. The CDR3 is CASSRDRDVNEQFF. As DNA, the CDR3 is TGCGCCAGCAGCCGGGACAGGGATGTAAATGAGCAGTTCTTC. Drawing the rest from reference TRBV5-1 and TRBJ2-1, the complete variable domain is KAGVTQTPRYLIKTRGQQVTLSCSPISGHRSVSWYQQTPGQGLQFLFEYFSETQRNKGNFPGRFSGRQFSNSRSEMNVSTLELGDSALYLCASSRDRDVNEQFFGPGTRLTVL.

The genes are TRBV11-3 and TRBJ1-1; D remains unclear. Trimming pared 1 base from V and 7 bases from J, leaving 7 bases between. The CDR3 covers 12 residues. Germline CDR1 and CDR2: SGHNT and YENEEA. CDR3 sequence (DNA): TGTGCCAGCAGCTTAGGTGCCAGTGAAGCTTTCTTT. As protein: CASSLGASEAFF. Using reference TRBV11-3 and TRBJ1-1 for the parts outside the CDR3, the full variable domain is EAGVVQSPRYKIIEKKQPVAFWCNPISGHNTLYWYLQNLGQGPELLIRYENEEAVDDSQLPKDRFSAERLKGVDSTLKIQPAELGDSAVYLCASSLGASEAFFGQGTRLTVV.

V gene TRBV28 combines with J gene TRBJ1-4; 7 nucleotides match TRBD1. V trimming: 5 bases; J trimming: 7 bases; junction bases outside the gene matches: 10. The germline V gene encodes CDR1 MDHEN and CDR2 SYDVKM. This CDR3 comprises 15 residues. CDR3 protein: CASSKRTGVSEKLFF. The CDR3 DNA is TGTGCCAGCAGTAAAAGGACAGGAGTTAGTGAAAAACTGTTTTTT.

This clonotype was seen a few times. V is TRBV20-1 and J is TRBJ1-2; 8 positions agree with TRBD1. J gave up 8 bases and V 1 base, and 3 bases lay outside the gene matches. The CDR3 runs to 12 residues. The V gene's germline CDR1 is DFQATT and CDR2 SNEGSKA (reference sequence). This CDR3 reads CSARVTGEGYTF. CDR3 DNA sequence: TGCAGTGCTAGAGTGACAGGGGAAGGCTACACCTTC.

This clonotype has just a few counts. The chain recombines TRBV5-1 with TRBJ2-3; 10 positions match TRBD2. V shed 3 bases and J 4 bases; nucleotides not matched to a gene: 8. CDR3 size: 16 residues. Germline V gives CDR1 SGHRS, CDR2 YFSETQ. CDR3 in amino acids: CASSSRPGLAADTQYF. The CDR3 DNA reads TGCGCCAGCAGCTCCCGACCTGGACTAGCGGCAGATACGCAGTATTTT.

With respect to this clonotype: A junction end diverges from the germline sequence, so it may reflect a read error. This chain connects TRBV7-2 to TRBJ2-7, with D possibly TRBD1 on 5 matching bases. Germline V gene data show CDR1 as SGHTA and CDR2 as FQGNSA. The CDR3 extends over 13 amino acids. The DNA of the CDR3 is TGTGCCAACAGCCCTGACCATGGGGCCGAGCAGTACTTC. Translating gives CANSPDHGAEQYF.

In its sample, this clonotype was seen a few times. The rearrangement links TRBV5-1 to TRBJ1-2; TRBD1 is a possible D gene (5 bases). Trimming shortened V by 4 bases and J by 2 bases, and 12 bases separated the two germline ends. Germline CDR1 reads SGHRS; CDR2 reads YFSETQ. There are 14 residues in the CDR3. In nucleotides, the CDR3 is TGCGCCAGCAGCGCCGGGACGGTGAACTATGGCTACACCTTC. This translates into CASSAGTVNYGYTF. The whole variable domain, filled in from reference TRBV5-1 and TRBJ1-2, reads KAGVTQTPRYLIKTRGQQVTLSCSPISGHRSVSWYQQTPGQGLQFLFEYFSETQRNKGNFPGRFSGRQFSNSRSEMNVSTLELGDSALYLCASSAGTVNYGYTFGSGTRLTVV.

V and J are TRBV5-1 and TRBJ2-5; D is ambiguous. There are 14 residues in the CDR3. Germline V lookup: CDR1 SGHRS, CDR2 YFSETQ. Trimming shortened V by 0 bases and J by 5 bases, and 11 bases separated the two germline ends. In DNA form, the CDR3 reads TGCGCCAGCAGCTTGGCTGGGGTAGTCGAGACCCAGTACTTC. Amino acid sequence: CASSLAGVVETQYF. The whole variable domain, filled in from reference TRBV5-1 and TRBJ2-5, reads KAGVTQTPRYLIKTRGQQVTLSCSPISGHRSVSWYQQTPGQGLQFLFEYFSETQRNKGNFPGRFSGRQFSNSRSEMNVSTLELGDSALYLCASSLAGVVETQYFGPGTRLLVL.

V and J are TRBV20-1 and TRBJ2-1; 11 nucleotides match TRBD2. The CDR3 contains 14 residues. Per the germline V gene, CDR1 is DFQATT and CDR2 is SNEGSKA (reference sequence). Trimming cost V 5 bases and J 8 bases; bases outside gene matches: 8. CDR3 in amino acids: CSASGTSGDHEQFF. The CDR3 nucleotides read TGCAGTGCTTCCGGGACTAGCGGTGACCATGAGCAGTTCTTC.

Only a few counts were recorded for this clonotype. The gene calls are TRBV20-1 and TRBJ2-2, with D unresolved. The V and J ends lost 2 bases and 1 base respectively, with 5 bases between them. The CDR3 totals 13 residues. In germline, CDR1 is DFQATT, CDR2 SNEGSKA (reference sequence). The CDR3 region is CSARNLNTGELFF. As DNA, the CDR3 is TGCAGTGCTAGAAATCTGAACACCGGGGAGCTGTTTTTT.

V gene TRBV11-1 combines with J gene TRBJ2-2; D remains ambiguous. The length of the CDR3 is 15 residues. CDR1 is SGHAT, CDR2 FQDESV, per germline (reference sequence). V was cut by 2 bases and J by 2 bases, with 9 bases left in between. CDR3: CASSLTSVNTGELFF. The CDR3 bases are TGTGCCAGCAGCTTAACCTCGGTAAACACCGGGGAGCTGTTTTTT.

This chain uses TRBV7-8 with TRBJ2-3, with 7 positions matching TRBD1. This CDR3 spans 14 amino acids. CDR1 is SGHVS, CDR2 FQNEAQ, per germline. V lost 1 base and J lost 6; bases outside the gene matches: 4. CDR3: CASSLGQGGDTQYF. The CDR3 DNA reads as TGTGCCAGCAGCTTAGGACAGGGTGGCGATACGCAGTATTTT.

The chain recombines TRBV7-3 with TRBJ2-7; D remains ambiguous. CDR3 length: 13 amino acids. With 2 bases removed from V and 6 bases from J, the gap between germline ends came to 11 bases. Germline V gene data show CDR1 as SGHTA and CDR2 as FQGTGA. As DNA, the CDR3 is TGTGCCAGCAGCTTACTAGACTGGGGCGAGCAGTACTTC. Translated: CASSLLDWGEQYF.

This clonotype was recorded at least ten times. V is TRBV5-1 and J is TRBJ2-2, with 8 positions matching TRBD2. The V and J ends lost 2 bases and 0 bases, in that order; junction bases with no gene match: 0. The CDR3 runs 15 residues. Germline CDR1 SGHRS, CDR2 YFSETQ. This CDR3 is CASSLAGANTGELFF. The CDR3 DNA is TGCGCCAGCAGCTTAGCGGGGGCGAACACCGGGGAGCTGTTTTTT.

The J gene is TRBJ1-1, the V gene TRBV9; D is unresolved. Trimming took off 0 bases at V and 0 bases at J, with 3 bases between the two ends. The CDR3 loop spans 13 amino acids. CDR1 and CDR2 (germline): SGDLS, YYNGEE. CDR3 nucleotides: TGTGCCAGCAGCGTAGGGATGAACACTGAAGCTTTCTTT. It codes for CASSVGMNTEAFF.

This chain links TRBV5-5 with TRBJ2-3, with 7 bases matching TRBD2. The V and J ends lost 1 base and 1 base, in that order; junction bases with no gene match: 3. This CDR3 comprises 15 residues. Germline CDR1 SGHKS, CDR2 YYEKEE (reference sequence). CDR3: CASSLYGGGTDTQYF. Written as DNA, the CDR3 is TGTGCCAGCAGCTTGTATGGGGGGGGCACAGATACGCAGTATTTT.

The CDR3 protein is CASSPLGGANYGYTF. In DNA, the CDR3 is TGTGCCAGCAGCCCCCTGGGGGGAGCTAACTATGGCTACACCTTC. V gene TRBV7-2 combines with J gene TRBJ1-2, with TRBD1 as a possible D gene (5 bases). The ends were cut back, 5 bases at V and 0 bases at J, with 13 bases in the middle. Germline values: CDR1 SGHTA, CDR2 FQGNSA. The CDR3 consists of 15 residues. Full variable domain (outside the CDR3, taken from reference TRBV7-2 and TRBJ1-2): GAGVSQSPSNKVTEKGKDVELRCDPISGHTALYWYRQSLGQGLEFLIYFQGNSAPDKSGLPSDRFSAERTGGSVSTLTIQRTQQEDSAVYLCASSPLGGANYGYTFGSGTRLTVV.

The V gene is TRBV29-1, the J gene TRBJ2-3; TRBD1 matches 8 bases. Germline trimming cut 4 bases from V and 3 bases from J; bases unmatched to any gene: 6. This CDR3 is built from 14 residues. Germline V gives CDR1 SQVTM, CDR2 ANQGSEA. CDR3 DNA sequence: TGCAGCGTTGTGGACAGGGCCGGAACAGATACGCAGTATTTT. Protein: CSVVDRAGTDTQYF.

This sequence joins TRBV6-6 and TRBJ2-1, with unresolved D. Between the trimmed V and J ends, which lost 4 bases and 0 bases, there was a span of 16 bases. CDR1 is MNHNY and CDR2 is SVGAGI in the germline V gene (reference sequence). There are 17 residues in the CDR3. The CDR3 here is CASSSPGAPGSYNEQFF. CDR3 in DNA: TGTGCCAGCAGTTCCCCGGGTGCCCCAGGCTCCTACAATGAGCAGTTCTTC.

V usage is TRBV5-6 and J usage is TRBJ1-3; maybe TRBD1 (5 bases). CDR1 and CDR2 (germline): SGHDT, YYEEEE. The CDR3 has 15 amino acids. V was cut by 0 bases and J by 2 bases, with 9 bases left in between. CDR3 sequence: CASSLGRVAGNTIYF. The CDR3 bases are TGTGCCAGCAGCTTGGGCAGGGTTGCTGGAAACACCATATATTTT.

In its sample, this clonotype was seen many times. The CDR3 DNA is TGTGCCAGCAGCTTACGGGGAGCTAGCGGGAAATCCTACGAGCAGTACTTC. It encodes CASSLRGASGKSYEQYF. J is TRBJ2-7 and V is TRBV7-2; 9 positions agree with TRBD2. V shed 2 bases and J 1 base; nucleotides not matched to a gene: 9. The CDR3 covers 17 residues. The V gene's germline CDR1 is SGHTA and CDR2 FQGNSA.

Here the CDR3 reads CASSFPAGDNQPQHF. In DNA, the CDR3 is TGTGCCAGCAGTTTCCCCGCCGGGGACAATCAGCCCCAGCATTTT. The chain employs TRBV6-1 and TRBJ1-5; D uncertain. The germline gives CDR1 MNHNS, CDR2 SASEGT. V dropped 5 bases and J dropped 3 bases, with 14 bases sitting between them. The CDR3 contains 15 residues.

The sample holds a few counts of this clonotype. This chain links TRBV5-1 with TRBJ1-6; TRBD1 aligns across 7 bases. Germline V gene lookup returns CDR1 SGHRS and CDR2 YFSETQ. The CDR3 is made up of 13 amino acids. CDR3 coding DNA: TGCGCAGGCCGGGACAGCCTTAATTCACCCCTCCACTTT. Its translation is CAGRDSLNSPLHF.

Judged by abundance, this clonotype is medium-sized. The chain links TRBV7-8 to TRBJ1-3, with TRBD1 as a possible D gene (5 bases). The CDR3 spans 14 residues. Germline CDR1 and CDR2: SGHVS and FQNEAQ. The V gene lost 3 bases and the J gene lost 4 bases, with 10 bases spanning the gap. This CDR3 is CASSFGGSGNTIYF. CDR3 bases: TGTGCCAGCAGCTTCGGGGGTTCGGGAAACACCATATATTTT.

This clonotype was seen ten or more times. The chain couples TRBV20-1 to TRBJ2-2; 9 bases align to TRBD2. The trim removed 5 bases at V and 6 bases at J, leaving 7 bases unmatched. The CDR3 is made up of 14 amino acids. CDR1 and CDR2 from the germline V gene are DFQATT and SNEGSKA (reference sequence). The CDR3 sequence is CSAQERGEAGELFF. The CDR3, as DNA: TGCAGTGCTCAAGAGCGGGGGGAGGCCGGGGAGCTGTTTTTT.

The V call is TRBV5-1, the J call TRBJ2-1, with D possibly TRBD1 on 6 matching bases. Germline V gene sequence: CDR1 SGHRS, CDR2 YFSETQ. The CDR3 runs to 12 residues. V shed 0 bases and J shed 15 bases, with 13 bases lying between them. DNA of the CDR3: TGCGCCAGCAGCTTGGCTTGGTGGGGGCGGTTCTTC. Amino acids: CASSLAWWGRFF.